Listed here are 8 T cell receptor beta chains from one sample, sequenced in a study of blood T cell repertoires in COVID-19. Repertoires were generated with immunoSEQ multiplex PCR, while TCRdb's copy carries only in-frame clones and drops some. The sample contains some 170,000 clones, 87% of which appear only once. The sequenced sample consisted of PBMCs or T cells enriched from blood (not recorded which). The origin of the receptors is a human donor with acute COVID-19. The donor label of this sample is uncertain.

The chain employs TRBV28 and TRBJ1-4; 9 nucleotides agree with TRBD1. CDR3 length equals 14 residues. The germline gives CDR1 MDHEN, CDR2 SYDVKM. The trim removed 6 bases at V and 10 bases at J, leaving 9 bases unmatched. CDR3 protein: CASRIGTGFAKLFF. The CDR3 bases are TGTGCCAGCAGAATCGGGACAGGGTTTGCAAAACTGTTTTTT. The full variable domain, completed using reference TRBV28 and TRBJ1-4, is DVKVTQSSRYLVKRTGEKVFLECVQDMDHENMFWYRQDPGLGLRLIYFSYDVKMKEKGDIPEGYSVSREKKERFSLILESASTNQTSMYLCASRIGTGFAKLFFGSGTQLSVL.

This chain links TRBV5-1 with TRBJ2-7; the match to TRBD1 covers 8 bases. CDR3 length: 15 amino acids. V lost 1 base and J lost 3; bases outside the gene matches: 6. Germline lookup yields CDR1 SGHRS and CDR2 YFSETQ. The CDR3 protein is CASSLNNRGFYEQYF. CDR3 coding DNA: TGCGCCAGCAGCTTGAACAACAGGGGGTTCTACGAGCAGTACTTC.

This rearrangement joins TRBV7-2 to TRBJ1-2; 11 nucleotides agree with TRBD1. CDR1 is SGHTA, CDR2 FQGNSA, per germline. Trimming removed 3 bases from V and 0 bases from J; junction bases left unmatched: 9. The CDR3 spans 18 residues. This CDR3 is CASSLTGTGGAANYGYTF. The DNA for the CDR3 is TGTGCCAGCAGCTTGACCGGGACAGGGGGAGCAGCTAACTATGGCTACACCTTC.

The chain joins TRBV18 to TRBJ2-2, with 8 bases fitting TRBD2. The ends lost 4 bases at V and 3 bases at J; junction bases unmatched: 4. This CDR3 spans 15 amino acids. CDR1 is KGHSH and CDR2 is LQKENI in the germline V gene. CDR3 protein: CASSRGAGDTGELFF. CDR3 DNA: TGTGCCAGCTCACGAGGAGCGGGGGACACCGGGGAGCTGTTTTTT.

This clone appeared a few times. The J gene is TRBJ1-6, the V gene TRBV7-2; 9 bases align to TRBD1. The CDR3 consists of 14 residues. CDR1 and CDR2 (germline): SGHTA, FQGNSA. Trimming at V came to 5 bases and at J to 10 bases, leaving 6 bases not matched to a gene. CDR3 amino acids: CASSQRQGDSPLHF. The CDR3 DNA reads as TGTGCCAGCAGCCAGAGACAGGGGGACTCACCCCTCCACTTT.

This clone was detected once. The CDR3 is CASSLSGGTSTDTQYF. The DNA of the CDR3 is TGTGCCAGCAGCTTAAGCGGGGGGACTAGCACAGATACGCAGTATTTT. The chain combines TRBV7-3 with TRBJ2-3; 8 nucleotides align to TRBD2. The V and J ends lost 1 base and 0 bases, in that order; junction bases with no gene match: 3. CDR3 length: 16 amino acids. Germline assignment: CDR1 SGHTA and CDR2 FQGTGA.

CDR3 in DNA: TGTGCCAGCAGCCTGGCCCCCACTCCGGAAGCTTTCTTT. Protein sequence: CASSLAPTPEAFF. V and J are TRBV5-6 and TRBJ1-1, with D hard to call. The V end was cut by 4 bases, the J end by 8 bases, with 15 bases between. This CDR3 has 13 amino acids. Germline CDR1 reads SGHDT; CDR2 reads YYEEEE.

The chain has TRBV18 and TRBJ1-1; 8 nucleotides agree with TRBD1. V dropped 6 bases and J dropped 4; count of bases not matched to a gene: 10. CDR3 length equals 15 residues. The germline V gene encodes CDR1 KGHSH and CDR2 LQKENI. Here the CDR3 DNA reads TGTGCCAGCTCCCGTGAGATCAGGGGGCGCACTGAAGCTTTCTTT. This sequence encodes CASSREIRGRTEAFF.